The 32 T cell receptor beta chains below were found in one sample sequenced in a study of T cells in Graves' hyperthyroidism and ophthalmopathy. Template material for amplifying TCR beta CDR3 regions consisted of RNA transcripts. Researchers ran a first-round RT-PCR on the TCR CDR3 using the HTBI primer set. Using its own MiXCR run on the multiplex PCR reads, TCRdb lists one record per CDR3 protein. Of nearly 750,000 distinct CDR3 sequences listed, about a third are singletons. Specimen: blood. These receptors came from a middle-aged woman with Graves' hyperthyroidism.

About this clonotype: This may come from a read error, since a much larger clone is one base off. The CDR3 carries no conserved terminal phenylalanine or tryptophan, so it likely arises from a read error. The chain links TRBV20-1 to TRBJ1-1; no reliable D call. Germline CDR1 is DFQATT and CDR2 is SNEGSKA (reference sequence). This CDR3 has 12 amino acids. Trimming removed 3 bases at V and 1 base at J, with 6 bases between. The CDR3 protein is CSARTANTEAFS. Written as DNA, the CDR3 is TGCAGTGCTAGGACGGCGAACACTGAAGCTTTCTCT.

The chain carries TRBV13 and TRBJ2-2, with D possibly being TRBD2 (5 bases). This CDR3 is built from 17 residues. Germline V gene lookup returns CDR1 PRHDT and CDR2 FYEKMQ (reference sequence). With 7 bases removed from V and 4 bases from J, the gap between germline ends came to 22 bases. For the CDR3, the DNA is TGTGCCAGCATCCGTCGGGCAGGACTCCCACCCACCGGGGAGCTGTTTTTT. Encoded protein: CASIRRAGLPPTGELFF.

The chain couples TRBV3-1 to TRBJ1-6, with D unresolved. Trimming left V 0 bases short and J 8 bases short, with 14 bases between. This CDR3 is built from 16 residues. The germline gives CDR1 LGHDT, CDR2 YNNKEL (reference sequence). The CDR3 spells CASSQEEGGRYSPLHF. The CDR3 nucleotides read TGTGCCAGCAGCCAAGAAGAGGGAGGCAGGTATTCACCCCTCCACTTT.

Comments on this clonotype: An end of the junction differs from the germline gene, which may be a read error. The CDR3 bases are TGTGCCAGCAGCCATCCTTCTGGGTTTCCCCAATTC. Translating gives CASSHPSGFPQF. The chain is built from TRBV3-1 and TRBJ2-5; unclear D gene. The germline gives CDR1 LGHDT, CDR2 YNNKEL (reference sequence). CDR3 length equals 12 residues.

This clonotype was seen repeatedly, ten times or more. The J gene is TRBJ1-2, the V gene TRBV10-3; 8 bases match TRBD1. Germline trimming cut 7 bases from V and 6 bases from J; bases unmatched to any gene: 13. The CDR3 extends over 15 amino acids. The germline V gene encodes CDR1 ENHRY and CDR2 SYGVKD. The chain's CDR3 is CAINSPGGASDGYTF. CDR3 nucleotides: TGTGCCATCAATAGTCCAGGGGGCGCGTCTGATGGCTACACCTTC.

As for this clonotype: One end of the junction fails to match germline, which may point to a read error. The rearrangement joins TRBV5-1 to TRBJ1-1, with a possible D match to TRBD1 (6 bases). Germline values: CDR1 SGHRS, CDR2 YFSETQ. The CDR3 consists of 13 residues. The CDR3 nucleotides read TGCGCCAGCGCCAACAGGGAGAACACTGAAGCTTCCTTT. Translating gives CASANRENTEASF.

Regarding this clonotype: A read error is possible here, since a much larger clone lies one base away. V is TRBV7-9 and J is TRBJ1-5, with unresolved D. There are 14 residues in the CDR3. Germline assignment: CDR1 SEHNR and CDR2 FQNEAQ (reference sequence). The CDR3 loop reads CVSSLGRNNQPQHF. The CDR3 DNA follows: TGTGTCAGCAGCTTAGGCAGGAACAATCAGCCCCAGCATTTT.

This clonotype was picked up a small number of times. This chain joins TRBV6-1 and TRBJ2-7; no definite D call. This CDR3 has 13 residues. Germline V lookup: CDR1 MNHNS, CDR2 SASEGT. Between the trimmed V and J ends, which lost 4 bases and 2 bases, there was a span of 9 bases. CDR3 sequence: CASSAFRAYEQYF. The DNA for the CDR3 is TGTGCCAGCAGTGCCTTTCGAGCCTACGAGCAGTACTTC.

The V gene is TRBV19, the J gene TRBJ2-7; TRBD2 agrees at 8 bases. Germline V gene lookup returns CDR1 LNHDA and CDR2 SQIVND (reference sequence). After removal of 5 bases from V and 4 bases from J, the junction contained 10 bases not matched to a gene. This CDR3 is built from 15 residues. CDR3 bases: TGTGCCAGTAGTCATCCAGCGGGGGCCAATTACGAGCAGTACTTC. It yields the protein CASSHPAGANYEQYF.

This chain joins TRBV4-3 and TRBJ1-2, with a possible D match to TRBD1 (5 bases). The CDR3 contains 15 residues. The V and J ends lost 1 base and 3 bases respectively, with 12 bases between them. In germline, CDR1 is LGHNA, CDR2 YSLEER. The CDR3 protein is CASSQGGARDYGYTF. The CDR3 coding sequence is TGCGCCAGCAGCCAAGGAGGGGCCAGGGACTATGGCTACACCTTC.

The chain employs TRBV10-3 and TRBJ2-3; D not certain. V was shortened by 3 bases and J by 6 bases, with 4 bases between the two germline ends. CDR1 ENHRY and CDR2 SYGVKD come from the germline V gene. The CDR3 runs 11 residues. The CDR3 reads CAISDFDTQYF. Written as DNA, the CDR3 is TGTGCCATCAGTGATTTTGATACGCAGTATTTT.

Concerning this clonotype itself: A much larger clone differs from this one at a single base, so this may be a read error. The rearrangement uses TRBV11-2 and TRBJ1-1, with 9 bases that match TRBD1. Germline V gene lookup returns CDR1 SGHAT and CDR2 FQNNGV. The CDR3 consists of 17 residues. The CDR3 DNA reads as TGTGCCAGCAGCCTACAACCACTTACAGGGGGCGCAGGGAAAGCTCTCTTT. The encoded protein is CASSLQPLTGGAGKALF.

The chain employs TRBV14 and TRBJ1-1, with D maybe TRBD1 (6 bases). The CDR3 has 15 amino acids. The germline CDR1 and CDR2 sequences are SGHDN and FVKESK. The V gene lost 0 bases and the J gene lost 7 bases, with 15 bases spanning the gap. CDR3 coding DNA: TGTGCCAGCAGCCAAGAATGGGGGGCGGACAATGAAGCTTTCTTT. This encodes CASSQEWGADNEAFF.

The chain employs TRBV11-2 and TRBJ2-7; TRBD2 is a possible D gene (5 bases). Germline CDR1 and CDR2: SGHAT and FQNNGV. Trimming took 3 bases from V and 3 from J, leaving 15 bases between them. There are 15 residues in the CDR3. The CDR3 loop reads CASSFSSPADYEQYF. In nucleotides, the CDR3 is TGTGCCAGCAGCTTCTCATCCCCAGCGGACTACGAGCAGTACTTC. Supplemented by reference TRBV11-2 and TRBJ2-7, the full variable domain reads EAGVAQSPRYKIIEKRQSVAFWCNPISGHATLYWYQQILGQGPKLLIQFQNNGVVDDSQLPKDRFSAERLKGVDSTLKIQPAKLEDSAVYLCASSFSSPADYEQYFGPGTRLTVT.

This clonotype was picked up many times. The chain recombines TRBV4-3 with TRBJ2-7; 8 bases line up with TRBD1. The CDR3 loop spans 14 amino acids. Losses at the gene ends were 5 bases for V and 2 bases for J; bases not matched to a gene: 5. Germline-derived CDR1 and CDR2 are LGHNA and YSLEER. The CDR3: CASSLRTGPYEQYF. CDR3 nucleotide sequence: TGCGCCAGCAGCTTGCGGACAGGGCCCTACGAGCAGTACTTC.

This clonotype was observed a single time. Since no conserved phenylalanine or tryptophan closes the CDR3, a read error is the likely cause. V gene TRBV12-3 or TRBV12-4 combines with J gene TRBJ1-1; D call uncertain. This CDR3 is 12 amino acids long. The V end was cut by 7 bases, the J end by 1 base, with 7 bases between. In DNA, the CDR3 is TGTGCCAGCAACGAGGCGAACACTGAAGCTTTCCTT. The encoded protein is CASNEANTEAFL.

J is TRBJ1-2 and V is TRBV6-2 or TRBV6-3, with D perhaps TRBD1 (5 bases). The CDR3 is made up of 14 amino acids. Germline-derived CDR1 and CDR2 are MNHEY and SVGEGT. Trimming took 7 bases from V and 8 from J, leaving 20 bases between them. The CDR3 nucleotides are TGTGCCAGCAATGGGCAGGGAGCCCCTTTAGGCTACACCTTC. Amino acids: CASNGQGAPLGYTF.

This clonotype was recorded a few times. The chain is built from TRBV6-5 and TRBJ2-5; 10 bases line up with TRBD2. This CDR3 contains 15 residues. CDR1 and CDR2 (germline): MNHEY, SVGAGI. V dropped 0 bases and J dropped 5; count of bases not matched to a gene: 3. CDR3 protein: CASSYSLAGKETQYF. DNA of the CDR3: TGTGCCAGCAGTTACTCACTAGCGGGGAAGGAGACCCAGTACTTC.

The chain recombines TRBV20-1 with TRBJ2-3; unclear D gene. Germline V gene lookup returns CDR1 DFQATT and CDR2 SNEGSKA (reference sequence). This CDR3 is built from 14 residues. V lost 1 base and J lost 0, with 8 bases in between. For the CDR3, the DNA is TGCAGTGCTAGAGCCTACGGGAGCACAGATACGCAGTATTTT. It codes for CSARAYGSTDTQYF.

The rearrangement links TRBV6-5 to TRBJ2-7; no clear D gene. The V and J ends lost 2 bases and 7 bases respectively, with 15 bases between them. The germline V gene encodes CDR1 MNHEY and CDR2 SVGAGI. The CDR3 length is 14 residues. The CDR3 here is CASSYDLVTEEQYF. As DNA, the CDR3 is TGTGCCAGCAGTTACGACTTGGTGACGGAAGAGCAGTACTTC.

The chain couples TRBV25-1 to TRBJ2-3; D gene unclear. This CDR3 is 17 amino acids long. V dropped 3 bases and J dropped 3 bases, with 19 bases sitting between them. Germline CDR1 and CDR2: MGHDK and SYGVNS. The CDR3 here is CASSDRTFSQGTDTQYF. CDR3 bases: TGTGCCAGCAGTGATCGAACCTTCTCGCAAGGAACAGATACGCAGTATTTT.

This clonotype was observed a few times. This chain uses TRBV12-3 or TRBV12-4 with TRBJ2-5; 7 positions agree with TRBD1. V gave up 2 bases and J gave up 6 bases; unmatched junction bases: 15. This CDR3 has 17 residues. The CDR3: CASSLRGRDSLRKTQYF. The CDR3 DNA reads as TGTGCCAGCAGTTTACGGGGCAGGGACAGTCTCCGAAAGACCCAGTACTTC.

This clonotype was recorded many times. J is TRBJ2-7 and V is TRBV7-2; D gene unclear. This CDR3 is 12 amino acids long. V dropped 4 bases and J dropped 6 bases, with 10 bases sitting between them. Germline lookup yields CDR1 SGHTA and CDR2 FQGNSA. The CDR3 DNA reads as TGTGCCAGCAGCTCTTATTCCCCCGAGCAGTACTTC. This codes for CASSSYSPEQYF.

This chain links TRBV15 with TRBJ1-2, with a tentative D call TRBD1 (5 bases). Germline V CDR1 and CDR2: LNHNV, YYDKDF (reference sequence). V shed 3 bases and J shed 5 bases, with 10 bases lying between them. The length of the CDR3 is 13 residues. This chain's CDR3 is CATSSEGEYGYTF. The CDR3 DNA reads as TGTGCCACCAGCAGCGAAGGGGAATATGGCTACACCTTC.

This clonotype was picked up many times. In DNA, the CDR3 is TGTGCCAGCAGCCCAGAGGGGACTAGCGGGAGTTGGGAGACCCAGTACTTC. The encoded protein is CASSPEGTSGSWETQYF. V and J are TRBV7-9 and TRBJ2-5; 14 bases align to TRBD2. The CDR3 has 17 amino acids. The trim removed 5 bases at V and 5 bases at J, leaving 10 bases unmatched. CDR1 SEHNR and CDR2 FQNEAQ come from the germline V gene (reference sequence).

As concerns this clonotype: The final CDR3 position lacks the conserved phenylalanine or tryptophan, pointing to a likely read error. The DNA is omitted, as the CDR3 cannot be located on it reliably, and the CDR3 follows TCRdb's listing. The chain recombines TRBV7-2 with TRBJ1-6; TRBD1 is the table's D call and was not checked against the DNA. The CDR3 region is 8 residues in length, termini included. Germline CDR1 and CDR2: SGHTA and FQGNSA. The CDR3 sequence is CASSLVDR.

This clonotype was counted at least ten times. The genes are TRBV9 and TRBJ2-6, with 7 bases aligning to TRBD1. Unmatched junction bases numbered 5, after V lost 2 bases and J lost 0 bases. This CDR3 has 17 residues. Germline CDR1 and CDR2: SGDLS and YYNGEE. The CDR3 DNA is TGTGCCAGCAGCGTTGGGACAGCTATCTCTGGGGCCAACGTCCTGACTTTC. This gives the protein CASSVGTAISGANVLTF.

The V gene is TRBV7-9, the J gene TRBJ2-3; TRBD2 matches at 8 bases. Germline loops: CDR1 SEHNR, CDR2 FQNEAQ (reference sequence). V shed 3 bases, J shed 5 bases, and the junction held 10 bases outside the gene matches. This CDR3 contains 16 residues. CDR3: CASSFVPGGPGDTQYF. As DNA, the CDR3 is TGTGCCAGCAGCTTTGTTCCGGGGGGGCCGGGAGATACGCAGTATTTT.

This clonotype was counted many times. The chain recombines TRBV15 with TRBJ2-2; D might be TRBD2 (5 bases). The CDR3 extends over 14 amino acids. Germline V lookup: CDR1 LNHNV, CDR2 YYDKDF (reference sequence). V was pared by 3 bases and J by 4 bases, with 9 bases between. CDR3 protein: CATSSEGVTGELFF. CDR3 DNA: TGTGCCACCAGCAGCGAGGGAGTCACCGGGGAGCTGTTTTTT.

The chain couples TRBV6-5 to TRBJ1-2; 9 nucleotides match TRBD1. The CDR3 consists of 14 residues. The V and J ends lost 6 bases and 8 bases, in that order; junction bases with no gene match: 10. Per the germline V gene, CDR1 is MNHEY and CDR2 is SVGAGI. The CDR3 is CASRAPQGAKGYTF. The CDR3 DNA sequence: TGTGCCAGCAGAGCACCACAGGGGGCGAAAGGCTACACCTTC.

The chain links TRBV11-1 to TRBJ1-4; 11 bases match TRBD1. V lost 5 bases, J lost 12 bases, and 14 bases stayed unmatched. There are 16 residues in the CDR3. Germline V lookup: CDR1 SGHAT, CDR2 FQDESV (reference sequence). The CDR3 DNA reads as TGTGCCAGCAGCAAGGACAGGGGGCAATGGAAAGAAGAACTGTTTTTT. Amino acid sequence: CASSKDRGQWKEELFF.

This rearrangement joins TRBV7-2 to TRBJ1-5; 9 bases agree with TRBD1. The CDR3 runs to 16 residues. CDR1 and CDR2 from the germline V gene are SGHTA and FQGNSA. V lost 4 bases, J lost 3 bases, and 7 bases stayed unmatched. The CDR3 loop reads CASSWKWTGDNQPQHF. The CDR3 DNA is TGTGCCAGCAGCTGGAAATGGACAGGGGACAATCAGCCCCAGCATTTT.